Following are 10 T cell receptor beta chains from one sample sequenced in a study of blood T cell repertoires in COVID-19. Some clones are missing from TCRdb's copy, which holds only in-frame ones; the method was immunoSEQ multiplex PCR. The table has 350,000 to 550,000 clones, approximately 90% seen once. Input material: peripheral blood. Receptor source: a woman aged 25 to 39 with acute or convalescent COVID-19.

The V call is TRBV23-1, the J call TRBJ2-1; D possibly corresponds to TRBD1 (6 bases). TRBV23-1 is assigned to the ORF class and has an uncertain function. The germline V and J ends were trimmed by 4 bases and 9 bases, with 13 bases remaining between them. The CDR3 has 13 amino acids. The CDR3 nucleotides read TGCGCCAGCAGTCCCCCCAGGGGTGGTGAGCAGTTCTTC. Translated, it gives CASSPPRGGEQFF.

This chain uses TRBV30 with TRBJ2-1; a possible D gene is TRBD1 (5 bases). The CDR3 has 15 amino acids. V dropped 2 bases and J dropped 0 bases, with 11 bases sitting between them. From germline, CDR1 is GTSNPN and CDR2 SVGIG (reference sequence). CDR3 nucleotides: TGTGCCTGGAGTAAGGGGCTAAGCTCCTACAATGAGCAGTTCTTC. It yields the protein CAWSKGLSSYNEQFF.

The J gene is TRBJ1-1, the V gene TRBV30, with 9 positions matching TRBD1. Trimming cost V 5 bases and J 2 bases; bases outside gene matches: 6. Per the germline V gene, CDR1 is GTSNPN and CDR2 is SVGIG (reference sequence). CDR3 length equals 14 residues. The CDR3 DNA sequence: TGTGCCTGGGCCCCGGACAGGGGCAACACTGAAGCTTTCTTT. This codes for CAWAPDRGNTEAFF.

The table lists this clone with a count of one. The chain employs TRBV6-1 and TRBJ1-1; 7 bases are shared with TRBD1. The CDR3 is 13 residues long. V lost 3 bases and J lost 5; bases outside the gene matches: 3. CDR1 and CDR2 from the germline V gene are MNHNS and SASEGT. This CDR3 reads CASSDIRGTEAFF. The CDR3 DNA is TGTGCCAGCAGTGATATCAGGGGGACTGAAGCTTTCTTT.

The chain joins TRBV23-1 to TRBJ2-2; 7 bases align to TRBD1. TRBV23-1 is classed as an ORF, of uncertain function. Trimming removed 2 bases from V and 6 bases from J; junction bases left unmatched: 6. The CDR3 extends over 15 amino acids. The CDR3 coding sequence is TGCGCCAGCAGTCAAGGCGACAGGGTCGCCGGGGAGCTGTTTTTT. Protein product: CASSQGDRVAGELFF.

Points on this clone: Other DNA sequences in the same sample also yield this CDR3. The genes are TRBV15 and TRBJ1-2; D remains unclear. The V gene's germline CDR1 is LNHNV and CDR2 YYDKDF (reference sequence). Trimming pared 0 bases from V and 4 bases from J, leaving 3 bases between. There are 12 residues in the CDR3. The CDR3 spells CATSRDSYGYTF. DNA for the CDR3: TGTGCCACCAGCAGAGACAGCTATGGCTACACCTTC.

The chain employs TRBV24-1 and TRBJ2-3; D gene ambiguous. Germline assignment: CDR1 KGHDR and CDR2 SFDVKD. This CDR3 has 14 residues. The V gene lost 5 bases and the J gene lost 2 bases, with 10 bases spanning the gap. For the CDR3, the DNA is TGTGCCACCAGTGGAGGCAGCCACACAGATACGCAGTATTTT. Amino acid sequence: CATSGGSHTDTQYF.

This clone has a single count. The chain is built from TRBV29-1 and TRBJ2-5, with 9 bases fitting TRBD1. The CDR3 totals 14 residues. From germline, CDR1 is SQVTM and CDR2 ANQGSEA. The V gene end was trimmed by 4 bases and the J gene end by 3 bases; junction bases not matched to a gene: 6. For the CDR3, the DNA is TGCAGCGTTGTAGTGACAGGGGGTAAAGAGACCCAGTACTTC. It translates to CSVVVTGGKETQYF.

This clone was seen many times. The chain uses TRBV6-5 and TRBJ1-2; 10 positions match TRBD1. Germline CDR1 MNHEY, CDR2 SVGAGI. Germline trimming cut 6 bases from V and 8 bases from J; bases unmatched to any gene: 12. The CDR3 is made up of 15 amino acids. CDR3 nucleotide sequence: TGTGCCAGCAGAAGCAGTTTGACAGGGGGCTGGGGCTACACCTTC. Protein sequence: CASRSSLTGGWGYTF.

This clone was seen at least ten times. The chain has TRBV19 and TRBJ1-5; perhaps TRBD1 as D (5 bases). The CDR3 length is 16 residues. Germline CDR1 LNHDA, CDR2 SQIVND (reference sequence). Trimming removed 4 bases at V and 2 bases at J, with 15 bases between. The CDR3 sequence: CASSTGEYMGNQPQHF. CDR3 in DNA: TGTGCCAGTAGTACGGGGGAGTATATGGGCAATCAGCCCCAGCATTTT.